This is a list of T cell receptor beta chains from one sample in a study of T cells in localized non-small cell lung cancer. Profiling relied on immunoSEQ multiplex PCR, and the TCRdb table lists in-frame clones only, not all of them. The table includes 26,000 or so clones, around 85% detected once. The sequencing here drew on peripheral blood, taken before any cancer treatment. All receptors derive from a female donor aged 60 or older with stage II squamous cell lung carcinoma. CDR3s include the opening cysteine and the closing phenylalanine or tryptophan. A D gene is named only where the DNA matches it firmly.

CDR3 length: 16
V gene: TRBV5-1
J gene: TRBJ2-3
D gene: -
CDR3 DNA: TGCGCCAGCAGCTTGGCTCCTAGTTTGGGGCGAGATACGCAGTATTTT
CDR3 protein: CASSLAPSLGRDTQYF

CDR3 length: 11
V gene: TRBV5-6
J gene: TRBJ2-7
D gene: -
CDR3 DNA: TGTGCCAGCAGAAAGGGCCCCGAGCAGTACTTC
CDR3 protein: CASRKGPEQYF

CDR3 length: 14
V gene: TRBV6-6
J gene: TRBJ2-1
D gene: -
CDR3 DNA: TGTGCCAGCAGTTCCGACAGGTTCTACAATGAGCAGTTCTTC
CDR3 protein: CASSSDRFYNEQFF

CDR3 length: 14
V gene: TRBV25-1
J gene: TRBJ2-2
D gene: -
CDR3 DNA: TGTGCCAGCAGTGTGTTAGACCCTACCGGGGAGCTGTTTTTT
CDR3 protein: CASSVLDPTGELFF

CDR3 length: 15
V gene: TRBV6-4
J gene: TRBJ1-2
D gene: TRBD1
CDR3 DNA: TGTGCCAGCAGTGACCTAGGGACAGGGGCCGGGGGCTACACCTTC
CDR3 protein: CASSDLGTGAGGYTF

CDR3 length: 12
V gene: TRBV6-6
J gene: TRBJ2-5
D gene: -
CDR3 DNA: TGTGCCAGCAGCTCAGGGGCAGAGACCCAGTACTTC
CDR3 protein: CASSSGAETQYF

CDR3 length: 16
V gene: TRBV28
J gene: TRBJ2-3
D gene: -
CDR3 DNA: TGTGCCAGCAGTCTTCGGGGACCCATGTCCACAGATACGCAGTATTTT
CDR3 protein: CASSLRGPMSTDTQYF

CDR3 length: 13
V gene: TRBV6-1
J gene: TRBJ2-5
D gene: -
CDR3 DNA: TGTGCCAGCACTCGGGGACCCGAAGAGACCCAGTACTTC
CDR3 protein: CASTRGPEETQYF

CDR3 length: 14
V gene: TRBV6-4
J gene: TRBJ2-3
D gene: TRBD2
CDR3 DNA: TGTGCCAGCGCCAGCGGGGGGGCGACAGATACGCAGTATTTT
CDR3 protein: CASASGGATDTQYF

CDR3 length: 16
V gene: TRBV5-6
J gene: TRBJ2-7
D gene: TRBD1
CDR3 DNA: TGTGCCAGCAGCTTGGATCTCGGGACAGGTCTCAACGAGCAGTACTTC
CDR3 protein: CASSLDLGTGLNEQYF

CDR3 length: 13
V gene: TRBV6-1
J gene: TRBJ1-2
D gene: TRBD1
CDR3 DNA: TGTGCCAGCAGTTCAGACAGGGTTGGCGGCTACACCTTC
CDR3 protein: CASSSDRVGGYTF

CDR3 length: 16
V gene: TRBV7-3
J gene: TRBJ2-5
D gene: -
CDR3 DNA: TGTGCCAGCAGCTTAACGGGGACTTTCGCTCAAGAGACCCAGTACTTC
CDR3 protein: CASSLTGTFAQETQYF

CDR3 length: 16
V gene: TRBV5-1
J gene: TRBJ2-3
D gene: TRBD2
CDR3 DNA: TGCGCCAGCAGCTCTTGGACTAGAATTCAAGCAGATACGCAGTATTTT
CDR3 protein: CASSSWTRIQADTQYF